A selection of T cell receptor beta chains follows, all from one sample in a study of OX40 agonist ivuxolimab in advanced cancers. Repertoires were generated with immunoSEQ multiplex PCR, while TCRdb's copy carries only in-frame clones and drops some. The sample has 55,000 to 70,000 clones, roughly 83% seen once; the top ten hold about 2.7%. The sample in question was CD4+ or CD8+ T cells sorted from blood, obtained in a trial of the OX40 agonist ivuxolimab. All receptors come from an adult with an advanced solid tumor such as melanoma, head and neck, liver or kidney cancer. CDR3s include the opening cysteine and the closing phenylalanine or tryptophan. A D gene is named only where the DNA matches it firmly. Only some rows state a clone size, as once, few, many or a class for expanded clones.

v_gene	abundance	d_gene	j_gene	CDR3nt	CDR3aa
TRBV5-4	.	.	TRBJ2-7	TGTGCCAGCAGCTTGGTTGGGGTCTACGAGCAGTACTTC	CASSLVGVYEQYF
TRBV7-3	.	.	TRBJ1-2	TGTGCCAGCAGCTTTCATGGCTACACCTTC	CASSFHGYTF
TRBV7-6	.	.	TRBJ2-7	TGTGCCAGCAGCCCCAAGGGGCCCTACGAGCAGTACTTC	CASSPKGPYEQYF
TRBV27	medium-sized	.	TRBJ1-5	TGTGCCACTAGCTTGGGTCAGGCGAGGGGTCCCCAGCATTTT	CATSLGQARGPQHF
TRBV10-3	.	.	TRBJ2-5	TGTGCCATCGGGGGGACCGAAGAGACCCAGTACTTC	CAIGGTEETQYF
TRBV4-3	.	.	TRBJ2-1	TGCGCCAGCAGCGAAGCGATCTTTGACAATGAGCAGTTCTTC	CASSEAIFDNEQFF
TRBV19	.	.	TRBJ1-6	TGTGCCAGTAGTATTTTGTTATTAAATTCACCCCTCCACTTT	CASSILLLNSPLHF
TRBV5-1	.	TRBD1	TRBJ2-7	TGCGCCAGCAGCTTTATGACAGGGGAAGGGGACGAGCAGTACTTC	CASSFMTGEGDEQYF
TRBV9	.	.	TRBJ1-4	TGTGCCTCCAGCAATTACGGGGAAAAACTGTTTTTT	CASSNYGEKLFF
TRBV18	.	.	TRBJ2-1	TGTGCCAGCTCACCAGTCCGAAACAACAATGAGCAGTTCTTC	CASSPVRNNNEQFF
TRBV10-3	once	.	TRBJ1-6	TGTGCCATCAGTGAGTCGCGTTGGAGCTCCTATAATTCACCCCTCCACTTT	CAISESRWSSYNSPLHF
TRBV12-5	once	TRBD1	TRBJ2-3	TGTGCTAGTGGTTTACAGGGGGCAGATACGCAGTATTTT	CASGLQGADTQYF
TRBV7-2	.	TRBD2	TRBJ2-1	TGTGCCAGCAGCCCAACCACTAGCGCCTACAATGAGCAGTTCTTC	CASSPTTSAYNEQFF
TRBV18	.	TRBD2	TRBJ2-3	TGTGCCAGCTCACCAATGACCTTGGGGGGGTCAGATACGCAGTATTTT	CASSPMTLGGSDTQYF
TRBV7-6	medium-sized	.	TRBJ2-2	TGTGCCAGCAGCACGGGGGGCGAAGGCACCGGGGAGCTGTTTTTT	CASSTGGEGTGELFF
TRBV7-9	.	.	TRBJ1-6	TGTGCCAGCAGCTTAATAGACGGAAATTCACCCCTCCACTTT	CASSLIDGNSPLHF
TRBV6-5	few	.	TRBJ2-1	TGTGCCAGCAGTTACGGGGGACTCAATGAGCAGTTCTTC	CASSYGGLNEQFF
TRBV10-3	once	.	TRBJ2-5	TGTGCCATCAGTTCCAGGGATGCGGAGACCCAGTACTTC	CAISSRDAETQYF
TRBV7-2	.	TRBD2	TRBJ2-2	TGTGCCAGCAGCTTGTCCCCGGGACTAGCAATCGCCGGGGAGCTGTTTTTT	CASSLSPGLAIAGELFF
TRBV7-9	once	TRBD2	TRBJ2-3	TGTGCCAGCAGCTTAGAGAAACTAGCGGGGTACACAGATACGCAGTATTTT	CASSLEKLAGYTDTQYF
TRBV7-8	.	.	TRBJ1-5	TGTGCCAGCAGCTTAGCGGCTCGAACGGCCCAGCATTTT	CASSLAARTAQHF
TRBV9	.	.	TRBJ2-3	TGTGCCAGCTGCCGCTTTAGTCATAGCACAGATACGCAGTATTTT	CASCRFSHSTDTQYF
TRBV7-9	once	TRBD1	TRBJ2-7	TGTGCCAGCAGCTCATCCGGGACAGGTAATATAGAGCAGTACTTC	CASSSSGTGNIEQYF
TRBV11-3	.	.	TRBJ2-1	TGTGCCAGCAGCTTCAATCTAGGAAGGGGCAATGAGCAGTTCTTC	CASSFNLGRGNEQFF
TRBV5-1	.	.	TRBJ2-2	TGCGCCAGCAGCTTACAGTCTGCGTCCGGGGAGCTGTTTTTT	CASSLQSASGELFF
TRBV4-3	.	.	TRBJ1-1	TGCGCCAGCAGCAACAGGATAGACTCTGAAGCTTTCTTT	CASSNRIDSEAFF
TRBV14	.	.	TRBJ2-7	TGTGCCAGCAGCCAAGGGGTTCAGGGAAAGGCGCGAGGGGAGCAGTACTTC	CASSQGVQGKARGEQYF
TRBV29-1	once	.	TRBJ2-3	TGCAGCGTTGAGATTTTGCCAAAAGGCGATACGCAGTATTTT	CSVEILPKGDTQYF
TRBV5-4	.	.	TRBJ2-1	TGTGCCAGCAGCCCACCGACAGGAAAAGTAGGTGAGCAGTTCTTC	CASSPPTGKVGEQFF
TRBV7-7	.	.	TRBJ2-5	TGTGCTAGCAGCTTAGCGCGGGGAGGGGGCCAAGAGACCCAGTACTTC	CASSLARGGGQETQYF
TRBV30	.	.	TRBJ1-6	TGTGCCTGGCAGTGGACATTATCACCCCTCCACTTT	CAWQWTLSPLHF
TRBV7-6	.	.	TRBJ2-7	TGTGCCAGCAGCCCCAGGCTGGCCTTCTACGAGCAGTACTTC	CASSPRLAFYEQYF
TRBV5-6	few	TRBD2	TRBJ2-2	TGTGCCACCACCGGCGGGGGGGGCTGGGCCGGGGAGCTGTTTTTT	CATTGGGGWAGELFF
TRBV5-6	.	.	TRBJ1-2	TGTGCCAGCAGCTTGTACCAGGTACCTAACTATGGCTACACCTTC	CASSLYQVPNYGYTF
TRBV19	.	.	TRBJ2-4	TGTGCCAGTAGTATCAGGGATTCCAAAAACATTCAGTACTTC	CASSIRDSKNIQYF
TRBV30	.	.	TRBJ2-1	TGTGCCTGGAGTACCGGGCTTCTGGGGCTCTACAATGAGCAGTTCTTC	CAWSTGLLGLYNEQFF
TRBV12-5	.	.	TRBJ2-1	TGTGCTAGTGGTTTGTCTCCATACCCCGACAGCCCTGTTAGCAATGAGCAGTTCTTC	CASGLSPYPDSPVSNEQFF
TRBV5-6	.	TRBD1	TRBJ2-5	TGTGCCAGCAGTACCAGACAGGGGGCAAGAGAGACCCAGTACTTC	CASSTRQGARETQYF
TRBV6-5	.	.	TRBJ1-2	TGTGCCAGCAAAGATCCAGGAGCAAACTATGGCTACACCTTC	CASKDPGANYGYTF
TRBV6-5	once	.	TRBJ2-6	TGTGCCAGCAGTTACCGACCAGCAGCCGGGGCCAACGTCCTGACTTTC	CASSYRPAAGANVLTF
TRBV21-1	few	.	TRBJ1-1	TGTGCCAGCAGCGGCCGAACAGGGGGCTTTGGGACTGAAGCTTTCTTT	CASSGRTGGFGTEAFF
TRBV5-8	.	TRBD1	TRBJ1-2	TGTGCCAGCAGCTCGAAACAGGGGGCAGACTATGGCTACACCTTC	CASSSKQGADYGYTF
TRBV5-1	.	.	TRBJ1-2	TGCGCCAGCAGCTTGGCCGTGGATGTTAACTATGGCTACACCTTC	CASSLAVDVNYGYTF
TRBV7-3	.	.	TRBJ2-3	TGTGCCAGCAGCTTAGCGGGACAGTTCACAGATACGCAGTATTTT	CASSLAGQFTDTQYF
TRBV7-9	.	.	TRBJ1-5	TGTGCCAGCAGCTTAGCGGCAGGGGAGGGTCAGCCCCAGCATTTT	CASSLAAGEGQPQHF
TRBV29-1	.	TRBD1	TRBJ1-5	TGCAGCGTTGGGGACAGCCACAATCAGCCCCAGCATTTT	CSVGDSHNQPQHF
TRBV30	.	.	TRBJ2-3	TGTGCCTGGAGAGGGGGGCGGCCCCGCACAGATACGCAGTATTTT	CAWRGGRPRTDTQYF
TRBV18	.	.	TRBJ2-1	TGTGCCAGCTCACCGGTCCAAACCTACAATGAGCAGTTCTTC	CASSPVQTYNEQFF
TRBV2	.	TRBD2	TRBJ2-5	TGTGCCAGCAGGCCGGGACTAGCGGAGACCCAGTACTTC	CASRPGLAETQYF
TRBV28	.	.	TRBJ2-3	TGTGCCAGCAGTTCTCCGACTAGCACAGATACGCAGTATTTT	CASSSPTSTDTQYF
TRBV10-2	once	.	TRBJ1-4	TGCGCCAGCAGTGAGTCGGAAGAGGGGTATGAAAAACTGTTTTTT	CASSESEEGYEKLFF